The TCR beta chain described here comes from a study of metastatic and nonmetastatic thyroid tumors. The wider study: The study looked at repertoires side by side in blood and in tumor or nodule tissue from malignant and benign thyroid patients.

Among the patients, none had received any treatment before thyroid surgery. The V and J ends lost 7 bases and 8 bases respectively, with 14 bases between them. Germline assignment: CDR1 MNHNS and CDR2 SASEGT. CDR3 length: 13 residues. TCRdb reprocessed the PCR reads using MiXCR. Of some 20,000 clones listed, just over 35% are singletons. Overall study results and limits: The study reportedly found significantly higher TCR beta diversity in malignant thyroid tumors than benign nodules, in blood and tumor.

The sample holds a few counts of this clone. The antigen is unknown. This TCR came from a female donor with papillary thyroid cancer or a benign thyroid nodule (not recorded which). Some clones in this sample may be carry-over from other donors' samples. This chain links TRBV6-1 with TRBJ2-2, with D perhaps TRBD1 (5 bases). Sequencing input: tumor tissue. The CDR3 sequence is CASTTLGQGELFF. In DNA form, the CDR3 reads TGTGCCAGCACCACCCTTGGACAAGGGGAGCTGTTTTTT.